This entry concerns a single T cell receptor (beta chain). No cognate antigen has been identified for it. Base qualities were left out, and no much larger clone turns up one base away. TCRbeta CDR3 regions were amplified from genomic DNA by means of the immunoSEQ Assay, a bias-controlled multiplex PCR. Concerning the study's data processing: The number of nucleated cells in each sample was estimated by amplification of reference gene primers within the assay. To quantify the absolute abundance of each unique TCRbeta CDR3 rearrangement, sequence reads were collapsed and filtered. For each sample, productive Simpson clonality was calculated as the square root of Simpson's diversity index over productive rearrangements. What TCRdb holds here is the immuneACCESS table cut down to in-frame rearrangements. Part of the clones is not present; checked against another copy, under half of the missing clones reflect an unresolved V gene, and the others are unexplained. V, J and clone size are taken as reported in that table, and D and trimming were inferred from the DNA itself. This sample holds over 30,000 clones; about nine tenths were observed only once. The top ten clones comprise 5% to 7% of the sample.

Whole blood was collected in K2EDTA tubes by collaborating institutions according to the institutions' own protocols. Collaborator samples were shipped for TCRbeta analysis as frozen whole blood, isolated PBMCs, or DNA extracted from either sample type. Relative to germline, V is 1 base shorter and J is 14 bases shorter, with 10 bases between their ends. Including cysteine and phenylalanine, the CDR3 has 11 amino acids. The read is trimmed to its CDR3 DNA, 33 bases read in frame from base 1. The germline V gene (reference sequence) provides CDR1 LGHDT and CDR2 YNNKEL. The data belong to a study of blood T cell repertoires in COVID-19 (dated by TCRdb to the early 2020s). A note on the overall study: Collaborator samples came from the United States, Italy and Spain and covered acute and convalescent phases of COVID-19. The material from the prospective study consisted of cDNA or gDNA derived from T cells, B-cell-depleted T cells, or PBMCs. The dataset comprised deeply sampled blood TCRbeta repertoires from subjects exposed to, actively infected with, or recovered from COVID-19. The repertoires were released in a freely available public database meant as a resource for research on the immune response to SARS-CoV-2. The samples were drawn from two sources: the first 160 participants of the ongoing ImmuneRACE study, and over 1,000 subjects contributed by 6 global collaborators. The sample metadata nearly always contained a de-identified subject ID, COVID-19 status, age in years and sex. Where available, HLA class I and class II types were obtained from metadata supplied by the sample provider rather than from assay-based typing. General study outcomes and caveats: The amount of clinical and demographic metadata varied by source and participant and was provided uncurated.

The rearranged chain carries TRBV3-1 (or the pseudogene TRBV3-2) and TRBJ2-3, with a weak D call of TRBD2 (6 bases match). The clonotype originates from a human donor in a cohort sampled during active COVID-19. The specimen sequenced was peripheral blood. The bases read TGTGCCAGCAGCCAAGTGCGGGGACTGTATTTT. Translated, this gives CASSQVRGLYF.